This T cell receptor beta chain is from a study of blood T cells in healthy people across ages. This CDR3 contains 16 residues. V trimming: 2 bases; J trimming: 4 bases; junction bases outside the gene matches: 9. In germline, CDR1 is MNHNY, CDR2 SVGAGI (reference sequence). A second PCR, run for about 6 to 12 cycles, used a sample-barcoded 5' primer plus a J-beta primer mix. A tag from a template-switch adaptor with 12 random nucleotides marked each cDNA molecule. TCRdb called the 5' RACE reads again in MiXCR, with one record for every CDR3 protein. The data hold about 730,000 distinct CDR3 sequences, with roughly 47% observed a single time.

The chain carries TRBV6-6 and TRBJ2-7; 9 positions match TRBD2. The sample comprised blood. The origin of this receptor is a woman in her sixties or seventies in good health. The chain's CDR3 is CASSYTSGTSFYEQYF. CDR3 in DNA: TGTGCCAGCAGTTACACCTCCGGGACTAGCTTTTACGAGCAGTACTTC.